The next 28 T cell receptor beta chains were all read from a single sample in a study of OX40 agonist ivuxolimab in advanced cancers. The repertoire was sequenced with immunoSEQ multiplex PCR; TCRdb's copy has only in-frame clones and lacks some. Counted here are 70,000 to 80,000 clones, 85% to 95% occurring once; the ten biggest clones make up approximately 15%. The input for sequencing was CD4+ or CD8+ T cells sorted from blood, taken in a trial of the OX40 agonist ivuxolimab. Receptors were obtained from an adult with an advanced solid tumor such as melanoma, head and neck, liver or kidney cancer.

The chain combines TRBV19 with TRBJ2-1; no clear D. Germline values: CDR1 LNHDA, CDR2 SQIVND (reference sequence). CDR3 length: 14 residues. V shed 3 bases and J shed 5 bases, with 11 bases lying between them. The CDR3: CASSIMSTNNEQFF. The CDR3 DNA sequence: TGTGCCAGTAGTATTATGAGCACAAACAATGAGCAGTTCTTC.

V is TRBV19 and J is TRBJ2-7, with 8 bases that match TRBD1. The length of the CDR3 is 15 residues. Looked up from germline, CDR1 is LNHDA and CDR2 is SQIVND (reference sequence). The trim removed 1 base at V and 3 bases at J, leaving 5 bases unmatched. The DNA for the CDR3 is TGTGCCAGTAGTATAGGACAGGGGCCCTTCTACGAGCAGTACTTC. Encoded protein: CASSIGQGPFYEQYF.

This chain connects TRBV5-6 to TRBJ1-1; D remains ambiguous. V was trimmed by 0 bases and J by 10 bases, leaving 7 bases between them. The CDR3 has 11 amino acids. Germline V gene sequence: CDR1 SGHDT, CDR2 YYEEEE. The CDR3, as DNA: TGTGCCAGCAGCTTGGGGCGGAGAGCTTTCTTT. Its protein product is CASSLGRRAFF.

The chain combines TRBV9 with TRBJ2-1; a weak D match, TRBD2 (5 bases). Germline V CDR1 and CDR2: SGDLS, YYNGEE. V was pared by 6 bases and J by 6 bases, with 16 bases between. The CDR3 is made up of 14 amino acids. The CDR3 reads CASNRRGNINEQFF. The CDR3 bases are TGTGCCAGCAACCGTCGAGGGAACATCAATGAGCAGTTCTTC.

This chain links TRBV4-3 with TRBJ1-5; no definite D call. This CDR3 spans 15 amino acids. Germline CDR1 and CDR2: LGHNA and YSLEER. V lost 0 bases, J lost 1 base, and 7 bases lay in between. CDR3 loop: CASSQDMGSNQPQHF. For the CDR3, the DNA is TGCGCCAGCAGCCAAGATATGGGCAGCAATCAGCCCCAGCATTTT.

The V call is TRBV10-3, the J call TRBJ2-7, with 9 bases lining up with TRBD1. This CDR3 region has 13 residues. CDR1 is ENHRY, CDR2 SYGVKD, per germline. V was pared by 2 bases and J by 6 bases, with 2 bases of the junction left unmatched. CDR3 sequence reads: CAISERDRAEQYF. The CDR3 DNA reads TGTGCCATCAGTGAGAGGGACAGGGCCGAGCAGTACTTC.

CDR3: CASIPPTGQLLSYEQYF. The CDR3 nucleotides are TGCGCCAGCATACCGCCTACTGGACAGCTCCTCTCCTACGAGCAGTACTTC. The chain recombines TRBV4-3 with TRBJ2-7, with D maybe TRBD1 (6 bases). The ends were cut back, 7 bases at V and 0 bases at J, with 22 bases in the middle. Germline V gene data show CDR1 as LGHNA and CDR2 as YSLEER. This CDR3 comprises 17 residues.

The J gene is TRBJ2-3, the V gene TRBV6-5; 7 bases fit TRBD1. V gave up 2 bases and J gave up 0 bases; unmatched junction bases: 2. Germline lookup yields CDR1 MNHEY and CDR2 SVGAGI. The CDR3 runs 15 residues. The CDR3 DNA reads as TGTGCCAGCAGTTACATGACAGGGAGCACAGATACGCAGTATTTT. Translation: CASSYMTGSTDTQYF.

The count of this clone is one. The genes are TRBV2 and TRBJ2-5; maybe TRBD2 (6 bases). Germline V CDR1 and CDR2: SNHLY, FYNNEI. The CDR3 length is 16 residues. V lost 4 bases to trimming and J lost 1 base, with 16 bases between them. CDR3 bases: TGTGCCAGCAGTGTCGGGCGGGAAAATTTCCAAGAGACCCAGTACTTC. Its protein is CASSVGRENFQETQYF.

This rearrangement joins TRBV6-5 to TRBJ2-3, with no clear D. Per the germline V gene, CDR1 is MNHEY and CDR2 is SVGAGI. This CDR3 has 13 amino acids. V was pared by 0 bases and J by 4 bases, with 5 bases between. The CDR3 region has the DNA TGTGCCAGCAGTTACTCGCTTTCAGATACGCAGTATTTT. Protein sequence: CASSYSLSDTQYF.

This sequence joins TRBV7-9 and TRBJ1-2; D is unresolved. The CDR3 runs to 14 residues. Germline lookup yields CDR1 SEHNR and CDR2 FQNEAQ (reference sequence). Trimming removed 1 base from V and 6 bases from J, with 12 bases in between. CDR3: CASSLGVGSNGYTF. As DNA, the CDR3 is TGTGCCAGCAGCTTAGGAGTGGGTTCGAATGGCTACACCTTC.

The chain recombines TRBV7-2 with TRBJ2-7; 9 bases are a match to TRBD1. The CDR3 totals 15 residues. With 5 bases clipped from V and 3 bases from J, the junction kept 8 bases outside the gene matches. Germline assignment: CDR1 SGHTA and CDR2 FQGNSA. CDR3 coding DNA: TGTGCCAGCAGCCCCCCCGGGACAGGGATCTACGAGCAGTACTTC. This codes for CASSPPGTGIYEQYF.

This chain joins TRBV12-5 and TRBJ1-2, with D perhaps TRBD1 (6 bases). Germline CDR1 is LGHNT and CDR2 is FRNRAP. Trimming took 3 bases from V and 8 from J, leaving 16 bases between them. CDR3 length: 14 residues. The chain's CDR3 is CASGLGGALEGYTF. CDR3 DNA: TGTGCTAGTGGTTTAGGGGGAGCCCTTGAGGGCTACACCTTC.

This chain links TRBV10-1 with TRBJ2-7; D gene uncertain. CDR1 is WNHNN, CDR2 SYGVQD, per germline (reference sequence). The V and J ends lost 2 bases and 0 bases respectively, with 5 bases between them. This CDR3 region has 13 residues. The CDR3 region has the DNA TGCGCCAGCAGTGAGATGAGCTCCTACGAGCAGTACTTC. Translated, it gives CASSEMSSYEQYF.

V and J are TRBV6-5 and TRBJ2-5; no firm D call. V shed 0 bases and J shed 3 bases, with 11 bases lying between them. This CDR3 spans 15 amino acids. Germline-derived CDR1 and CDR2 are MNHEY and SVGAGI. The chain's CDR3 is CASSYSPQGEETQYF. CDR3 in DNA: TGTGCCAGCAGTTACTCGCCACAAGGCGAAGAGACCCAGTACTTC.

The chain uses TRBV9 and TRBJ1-1, with D hard to call. This CDR3 is 13 amino acids long. Germline V gene data show CDR1 as SGDLS and CDR2 as YYNGEE. V lost 6 bases and J 1 base, leaving 10 bases between the germline ends. The chain's CDR3 is CASNPTGNTEAFF. The DNA of the CDR3 is TGTGCCAGCAACCCTACTGGGAACACTGAAGCTTTCTTT.

J is TRBJ2-3 and V is TRBV28, with TRBD1 matching 8 bases. This CDR3 is 15 amino acids long. The junction had 7 bases not matched to a gene; V was cut back by 5 bases and J by 3 bases. The germline CDR1 and CDR2 sequences are MDHEN and SYDVKM. CDR3 DNA sequence: TGTGCCAGCAGTATACGGGACAGGCTAACAGATACGCAGTATTTT. It translates to CASSIRDRLTDTQYF.

The chain employs TRBV5-1 and TRBJ1-6, with 9 bases aligning to TRBD1. The V and J ends lost 0 bases and 7 bases, in that order; junction bases with no gene match: 8. The CDR3 is 17 amino acids. Germline values: CDR1 SGHRS, CDR2 YFSETQ. Here the CDR3 DNA reads TGCGCCAGCAGCTTGGTGGACAGGGGTGAACAAAATTCACCCCTCCACTTT. The encoded protein is CASSLVDRGEQNSPLHF.

The rearrangement uses TRBV9 and TRBJ1-2; D possibly corresponds to TRBD1 (5 bases). Trimming cost V 5 bases and J 7 bases, with 9 bases left between them. This CDR3 spans 11 amino acids. Germline values: CDR1 SGDLS, CDR2 YYNGEE. Written as DNA, the CDR3 is TGTGCCAGCAGTGGGGCGGCTGGCTACACCTTC. It translates to CASSGAAGYTF.

The CDR3 sequence is CASSDSKGRLKHSNQPQHF. CDR3 in DNA: TGTGCCAGCAGTGACTCGAAGGGGCGCTTAAAACATAGCAATCAGCCCCAGCATTTT. The V call is TRBV6-4, the J call TRBJ1-5; D is perhaps TRBD1 (5 bases). Germline V gene lookup returns CDR1 MRHNA and CDR2 SNTAGT. V was trimmed by 0 bases and J by 0 bases, leaving 18 bases between them. The CDR3 has 19 residues.

The chain carries TRBV4-1 and TRBJ2-1; no definite D call. V was trimmed by 1 base and J by 0 bases, leaving 10 bases between them. The CDR3 is made up of 16 amino acids. Germline V gives CDR1 MGHRA, CDR2 YSYEKL. The CDR3 sequence is CASSQAPRSSYNEQFF. The CDR3 DNA reads as TGCGCCAGCAGCCAAGCCCCCAGGAGCTCCTACAATGAGCAGTTCTTC.

CDR3 DNA: TGTGCCAGCAGTTTCTGGGACAGCCACACTGAAGCTTTCTTT. It is translated as CASSFWDSHTEAFF. J is TRBJ1-1 and V is TRBV28; TRBD1 matches at 7 bases. Germline-derived CDR1 and CDR2 are MDHEN and SYDVKM. The V and J ends lost 3 bases and 3 bases, in that order; junction bases with no gene match: 4. The CDR3 extends over 14 amino acids.

Worth noting for this clone: One junction end does not reproduce the germline sequence, and a read error may be involved. The chain has TRBV7-6 and TRBJ2-7; the match to TRBD1 covers 7 bases. The CDR3 runs 14 residues. Germline V gene lookup returns CDR1 SGHVS and CDR2 FNYEAQ. The CDR3 nucleotides are TGTGCCGGCAGCCGTGTCACAGGGGCCCACGAGCAGTACTTC. Translating it yields CAGSRVTGAHEQYF.

The chain has TRBV28 and TRBJ2-2; D remains ambiguous. Looked up from germline, CDR1 is MDHEN and CDR2 is SYDVKM. The CDR3 totals 12 residues. Trimming removed 4 bases from V and 5 bases from J, with 5 bases in between. The CDR3 loop is CASSWVTGELFF. CDR3 DNA: TGTGCCAGCAGTTGGGTGACCGGGGAGCTGTTTTTT.

This clone showed up just once. The genes are TRBV9 and TRBJ2-1; 8 bases agree with TRBD2. This CDR3 comprises 16 residues. Losses at the gene ends were 4 bases for V and 0 bases for J; bases not matched to a gene: 6. Looked up from germline, CDR1 is SGDLS and CDR2 is YYNGEE. CDR3 bases: TGTGCCAGCAGCTCCCAAAGCGGGAGCTCCTACAATGAGCAGTTCTTC. Its translation is CASSSQSGSSYNEQFF.

The CDR3 reads CASSLQEAGGSSSTDTQYF. The CDR3, as DNA: TGTGCCAGCAGCCTCCAAGAGGCGGGGGGGTCCTCTAGCACAGATACGCAGTATTTT. This chain links TRBV7-7 with TRBJ2-3; 9 bases are shared with TRBD2. The CDR3 covers 19 residues. Germline V lookup: CDR1 SSHAT, CDR2 FNYEAQ (reference sequence). V gave up 5 bases and J gave up 0 bases; unmatched junction bases: 15.

This chain links TRBV5-6 with TRBJ1-5, with D unclear. Trimming took off 0 bases at V and 6 bases at J, with 7 bases between the two ends. Germline CDR1 is SGHDT and CDR2 is YYEEEE. CDR3 size: 13 residues. For the CDR3, the DNA is TGTGCCAGCAGCTTGGGGGGAAGTCAGCCCCAGCATTTT. This sequence encodes CASSLGGSQPQHF.

The chain links TRBV14 to TRBJ2-5; D unclear. V was shortened by 4 bases and J by 2 bases, with 11 bases between the two germline ends. The CDR3 loop spans 14 amino acids. Germline CDR1 and CDR2: SGHDN and FVKESK. The CDR3: CASSRWTVQETQYF. CDR3 sequence (DNA): TGTGCCAGCAGCCGATGGACGGTACAAGAGACCCAGTACTTC.